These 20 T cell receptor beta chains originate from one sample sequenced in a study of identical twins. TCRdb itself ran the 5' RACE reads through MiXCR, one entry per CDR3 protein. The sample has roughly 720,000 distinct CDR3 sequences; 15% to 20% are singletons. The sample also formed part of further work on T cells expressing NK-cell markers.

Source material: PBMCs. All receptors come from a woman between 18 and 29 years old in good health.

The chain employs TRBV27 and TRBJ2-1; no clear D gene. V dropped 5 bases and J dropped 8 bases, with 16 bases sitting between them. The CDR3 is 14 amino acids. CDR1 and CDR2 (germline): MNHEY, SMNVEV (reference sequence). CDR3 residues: CASSPFSFIDEQFF. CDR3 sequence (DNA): TGTGCCAGCAGTCCTTTCTCCTTTATCGATGAGCAGTTCTTC.

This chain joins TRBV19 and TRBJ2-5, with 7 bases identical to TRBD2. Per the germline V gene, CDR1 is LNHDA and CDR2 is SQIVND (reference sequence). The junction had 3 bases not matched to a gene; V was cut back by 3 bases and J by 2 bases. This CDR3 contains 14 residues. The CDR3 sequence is CASSIQGGQETQYF. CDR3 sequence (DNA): TGTGCCAGTAGTATCCAGGGAGGGCAAGAGACCCAGTACTTC. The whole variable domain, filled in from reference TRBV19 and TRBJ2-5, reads DGGITQSPKYLFRKEGQNVTLSCEQNLNHDAMYWYRQDPGQGLRLIYYSQIVNDFQKGDIAEGYSVSREKKESFPLTVTSAQKNPTAFYLCASSIQGGQETQYFGPGTRLLVL.

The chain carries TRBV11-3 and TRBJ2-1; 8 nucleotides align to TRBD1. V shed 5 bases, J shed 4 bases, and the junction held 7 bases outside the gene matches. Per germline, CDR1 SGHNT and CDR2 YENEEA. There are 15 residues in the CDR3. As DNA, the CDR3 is TGTGCCAGCAGCCTCGGGACAGGTTTTTACAATGAGCAGTTCTTC. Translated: CASSLGTGFYNEQFF.

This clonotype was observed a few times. The CDR3 sequence: CSARDESITSTDTQYF. For the CDR3, the DNA is TGCAGTGCTAGGGACGAGAGCATTACTAGCACAGATACGCAGTATTTT. The V gene is TRBV20-1, the J gene TRBJ2-3; D remains unclear. V gave up 3 bases and J gave up 0 bases, with 16 bases separating them. The CDR3 has 16 residues. The germline V gene has CDR1 DFQATT and CDR2 SNEGSKA (reference sequence).

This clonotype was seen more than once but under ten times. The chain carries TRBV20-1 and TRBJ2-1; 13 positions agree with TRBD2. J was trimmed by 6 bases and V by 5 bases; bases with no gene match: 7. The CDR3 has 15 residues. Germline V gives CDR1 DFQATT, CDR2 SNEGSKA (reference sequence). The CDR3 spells CSACSGTSGTNEQFF. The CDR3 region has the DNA TGCAGTGCTTGTTCCGGGACTAGCGGGACCAATGAGCAGTTCTTC.

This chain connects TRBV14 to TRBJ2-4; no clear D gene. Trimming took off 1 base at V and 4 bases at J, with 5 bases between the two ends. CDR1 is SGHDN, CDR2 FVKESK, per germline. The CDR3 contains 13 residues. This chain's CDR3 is CASSQAAKNIQYF. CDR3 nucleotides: TGTGCCAGCAGCCAAGCCGCTAAAAACATTCAGTACTTC.

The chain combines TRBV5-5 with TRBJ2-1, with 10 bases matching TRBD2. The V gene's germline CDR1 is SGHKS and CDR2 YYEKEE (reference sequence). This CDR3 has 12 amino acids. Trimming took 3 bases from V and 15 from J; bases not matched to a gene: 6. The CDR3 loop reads CASSSLAGVGFF. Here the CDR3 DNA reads TGTGCCAGCAGCTCTCTAGCGGGAGTCGGGTTCTTC. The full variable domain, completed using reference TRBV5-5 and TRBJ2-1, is DAGVTQSPTHLIKTRGQQVTLRCSPISGHKSVSWYQQVLGQGPQFIFQYYEKEERGRGNFPDRFSARQFPNYSSELNVNALLLGDSALYLCASSSLAGVGFFGPGTRLTVL.

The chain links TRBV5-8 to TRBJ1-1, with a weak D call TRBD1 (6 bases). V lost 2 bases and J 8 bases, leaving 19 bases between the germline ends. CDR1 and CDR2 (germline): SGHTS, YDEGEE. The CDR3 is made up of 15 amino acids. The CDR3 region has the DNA TGTGCCAGCAGCTTCGGTGGCAGGGGTACCGCCGAAGCTTTCTTT. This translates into CASSFGGRGTAEAFF.

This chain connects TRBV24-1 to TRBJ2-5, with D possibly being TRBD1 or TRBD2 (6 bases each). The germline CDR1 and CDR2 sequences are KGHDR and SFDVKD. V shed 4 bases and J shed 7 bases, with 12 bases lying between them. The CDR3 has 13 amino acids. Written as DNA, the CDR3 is TGTGCCACCAGTGACTCGGGGGCGGGGACCCAGTACTTC. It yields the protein CATSDSGAGTQYF.

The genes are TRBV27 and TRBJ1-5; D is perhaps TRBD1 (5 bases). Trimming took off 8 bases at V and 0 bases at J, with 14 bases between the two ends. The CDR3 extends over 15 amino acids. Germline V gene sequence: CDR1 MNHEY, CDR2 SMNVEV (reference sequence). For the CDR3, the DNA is TGTGCCAGCCGGGGGACGGCCTATAGCAATCAGCCCCAGCATTTT. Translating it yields CASRGTAYSNQPQHF.

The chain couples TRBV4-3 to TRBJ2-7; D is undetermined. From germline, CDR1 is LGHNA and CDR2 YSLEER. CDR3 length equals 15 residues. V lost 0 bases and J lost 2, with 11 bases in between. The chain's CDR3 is CASSQDADGTYEQYF. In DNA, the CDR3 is TGCGCCAGCAGCCAAGACGCGGACGGAACCTACGAGCAGTACTTC.

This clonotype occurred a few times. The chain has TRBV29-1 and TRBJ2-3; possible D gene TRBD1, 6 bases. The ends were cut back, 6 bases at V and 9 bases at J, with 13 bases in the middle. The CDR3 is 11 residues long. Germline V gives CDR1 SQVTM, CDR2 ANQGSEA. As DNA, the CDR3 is TGCAGCGTGGACACAGGGACCACGCAGTATTTT. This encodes CSVDTGTTQYF.

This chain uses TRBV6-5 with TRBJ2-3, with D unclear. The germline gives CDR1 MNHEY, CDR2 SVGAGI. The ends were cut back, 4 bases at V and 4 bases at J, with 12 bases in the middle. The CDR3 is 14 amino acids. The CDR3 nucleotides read TGTGCCAGCAGTTCGTCCTACAGAGCAGATACGCAGTATTTT. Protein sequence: CASSSSYRADTQYF.

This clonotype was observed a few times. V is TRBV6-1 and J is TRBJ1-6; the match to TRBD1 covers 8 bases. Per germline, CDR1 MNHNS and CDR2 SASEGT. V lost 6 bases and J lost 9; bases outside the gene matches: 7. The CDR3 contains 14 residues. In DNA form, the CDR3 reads TGTGCCAGCAGCCGCGGACAGGGCATTTCACCCCTCCACTTT. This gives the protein CASSRGQGISPLHF.

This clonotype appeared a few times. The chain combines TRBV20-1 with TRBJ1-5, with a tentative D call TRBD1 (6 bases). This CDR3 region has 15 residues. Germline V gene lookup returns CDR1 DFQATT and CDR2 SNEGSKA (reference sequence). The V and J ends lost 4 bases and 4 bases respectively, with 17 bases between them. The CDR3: CSAIPQGNRNQPQHF. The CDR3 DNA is TGCAGTGCTATACCACAGGGTAATAGGAATCAGCCCCAGCATTTT.

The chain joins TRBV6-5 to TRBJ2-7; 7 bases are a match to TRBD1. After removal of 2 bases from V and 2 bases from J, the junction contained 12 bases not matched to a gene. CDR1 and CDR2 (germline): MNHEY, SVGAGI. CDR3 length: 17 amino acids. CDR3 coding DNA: TGTGCCAGCAGTTACCGGCCGCCTCGGACAGGTCCCTACGAGCAGTACTTC. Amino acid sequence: CASSYRPPRTGPYEQYF.

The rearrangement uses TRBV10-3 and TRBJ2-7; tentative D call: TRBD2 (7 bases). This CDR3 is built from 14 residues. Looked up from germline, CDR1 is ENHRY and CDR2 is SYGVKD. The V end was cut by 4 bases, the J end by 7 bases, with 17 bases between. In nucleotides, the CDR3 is TGTGCCATCAGTGCCGCGGGGGCCGCGGGAGAGCAGTACTTC. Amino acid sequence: CAISAAGAAGEQYF.

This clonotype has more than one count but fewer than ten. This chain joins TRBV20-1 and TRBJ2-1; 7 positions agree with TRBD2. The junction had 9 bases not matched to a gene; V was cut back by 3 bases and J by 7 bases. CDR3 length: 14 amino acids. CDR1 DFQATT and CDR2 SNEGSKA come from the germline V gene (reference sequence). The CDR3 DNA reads TGCAGTGCTAGGGGGGGGTTCGTCTTGAATGAGCAGTTCTTC. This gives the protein CSARGGFVLNEQFF.

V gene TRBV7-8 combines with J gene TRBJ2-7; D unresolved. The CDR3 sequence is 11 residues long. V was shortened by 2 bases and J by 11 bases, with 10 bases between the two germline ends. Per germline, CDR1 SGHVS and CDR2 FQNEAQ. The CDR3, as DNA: TGTGCCAGCAGCTTATCCGGACCCAAGTACTTC. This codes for CASSLSGPKYF.

The CDR3 sequence is CSASDRSTDTQYF. CDR3 bases: TGCAGTGCCAGCGACAGGAGCACAGATACGCAGTATTTT. The chain recombines TRBV20-1 with TRBJ2-3, with a tentative D call TRBD1 (6 bases). Between the trimmed V and J ends, which lost 6 bases and 0 bases, there was a span of 10 bases. The CDR3 covers 13 residues. Germline CDR1 is DFQATT and CDR2 is SNEGSKA (reference sequence).